This is a list of T cell receptor beta chains from one sample in a study of blood T cell repertoires in COVID-19. Some clones are missing from TCRdb's copy, which holds only in-frame ones; the method was immunoSEQ multiplex PCR. The table records 200,000 to 250,000 clones, approximately 84% of them present only once. Sequencing was carried out using PBMCs or T cells enriched from blood (not recorded which). These receptors all stem from a man in his sixties who had recovered from COVID-19. The CDR3 runs from the conserved cysteine through the conserved F or W.

>TRBJ2-5|TRBV5-1
CASSWTGTEKETQYF
>TRBJ1-3|TRBV19
CASSRKDGGSGNTIYF
>TRBJ1-6|TRBV4-3
CASSQDKGVNNSPLHF
>TRBJ1-1|TRBV7-2
CASSFRRDTEAFF
>TRBJ1-1|TRBV2
CASSERQGGMNTEAFF
>TRBJ1-3|TRBV5-8
CASSPDSSSGNTIYF
>TRBJ1-6|TRBV7-2
CASSPRGGDYSPLHF
>TRBJ1-2|TRBV4-3
CASSHQQGLYGYTF
>TRBJ2-7|TRBV19
CASSDPGQGYEQYF
>TRBJ2-7|TRBV18
CASSPRTGGGDEQYF
>TRBJ1-1|TRBV6-5
CASSQTIFAEAFF
>TRBJ1-3|TRBV11-2
CASSFNSGNTIYF
>TRBJ1-4|TRBV11-2
CASSPPGATNEKLFF
>TRBJ2-5|TRBV7-9
CASSLPAVSETQYF
>TRBJ1-1|TRBV29-1
CSVGQGYVAEAFF
>TRBJ2-2|TRBV15
CATSRARQANTGELFF
>TRBJ2-2|TRBV5-1
CASSLAGINTGELFF
>TRBJ1-1|TRBV5-1
CASSRYKISLTEAFF
>TRBJ1-5|TRBV27
CASKQGFNSNQPQHF
>TRBJ1-5|TRBV3-1/TRBV3-2
CASSQESGQPQHF
>TRBJ1-3|TRBV7-9
CASSLGAYSGNTIYF
>TRBJ2-7|TRBV6-5
CASRSQGVNAYEQYF
>TRBJ1-4|TRBV7-2
CASSLGSGVSEKLFF
>TRBJ1-5|TRBV19
CASSVQGGNQPQHF
>TRBJ1-3|TRBV19
CASNRDRATGNTIYF
>TRBJ2-7|TRBV6-5
CASSYPGHYEQYF
>TRBJ1-1|TRBV20-1
CSASGYTEAFF
>TRBJ1-1|TRBV7-9
CASSLALGSSTEAFF
>TRBJ2-1|TRBV18
CASSQLQGPGNEQFF
>TRBJ2-7|TRBV7-2
CASSLVARGGVVEEQYF
>TRBJ2-7|TRBV19
CASSIVGGAYEQYF
>TRBJ1-5|TRBV6-5
CASSYCGRARNQPQHF
>TRBJ1-4|TRBV7-2
CASSSPHGGTNEKLFF
>TRBJ2-7|TRBV5-1
CASSLDSGEQYF
>TRBJ1-1|TRBV3-1/TRBV3-2
CASSDRGLNTEAFF
>TRBJ1-2|TRBV2
CASSTMGDRGTGYTF
>TRBJ2-7|TRBV7-9
CASSYPGLAGGRDEQYF
>TRBJ1-3|TRBV30
CAWSVSVSGNTIYF
>TRBJ1-5|TRBV18
CASSPSGNQPQHF
>TRBJ1-1|TRBV7-9
CASSPSKTGVDTEAFF
>TRBJ2-3|TRBV27
CASRFPSTDTQYF
>TRBJ2-3|TRBV5-1
CASSLGQRGARDTQYF
>TRBJ1-1|TRBV19
CASMRDRANTEAFF
>TRBJ1-2|TRBV7-9
CASSQPQGNYGYTF
>TRBJ1-1|TRBV7-9
CASSLIAGGTEAFF
>TRBJ2-7|TRBV4-2
CASSQVGDNYEQYF
>TRBJ2-2|TRBV7-6
CATRIVGGGDGELFF
>TRBJ1-2|TRBV3-1/TRBV3-2
CASSQLDRADGYTF
>TRBJ1-1|TRBV5-4
CASSLKSGQLNTEAFF
>TRBJ1-1|TRBV14
CASSQDLYTEAFF
>TRBJ2-3|TRBV5-8
CASSLRQGNTDTQYF
>TRBJ2-3|TRBV7-3
CASSSLGRGDVDTQYF
>TRBJ2-2|TRBV11-1
CASSFLAGGTGELFF
>TRBJ2-3|TRBV5-8
CASSSVPERGGRNTQYF